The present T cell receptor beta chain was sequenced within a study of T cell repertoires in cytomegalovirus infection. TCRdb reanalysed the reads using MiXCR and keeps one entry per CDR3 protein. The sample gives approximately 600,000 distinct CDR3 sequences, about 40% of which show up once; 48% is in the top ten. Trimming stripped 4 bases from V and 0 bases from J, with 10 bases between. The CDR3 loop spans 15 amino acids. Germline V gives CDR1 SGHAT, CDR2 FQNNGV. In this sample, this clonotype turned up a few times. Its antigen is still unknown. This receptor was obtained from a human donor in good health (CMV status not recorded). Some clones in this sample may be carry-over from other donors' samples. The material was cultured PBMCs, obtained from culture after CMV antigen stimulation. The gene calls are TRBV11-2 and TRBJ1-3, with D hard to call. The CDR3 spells CASSSPDDSGNTIYF. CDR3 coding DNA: TGTGCCAGCAGCTCCCCTGACGACTCTGGAAACACCATATATTTT.